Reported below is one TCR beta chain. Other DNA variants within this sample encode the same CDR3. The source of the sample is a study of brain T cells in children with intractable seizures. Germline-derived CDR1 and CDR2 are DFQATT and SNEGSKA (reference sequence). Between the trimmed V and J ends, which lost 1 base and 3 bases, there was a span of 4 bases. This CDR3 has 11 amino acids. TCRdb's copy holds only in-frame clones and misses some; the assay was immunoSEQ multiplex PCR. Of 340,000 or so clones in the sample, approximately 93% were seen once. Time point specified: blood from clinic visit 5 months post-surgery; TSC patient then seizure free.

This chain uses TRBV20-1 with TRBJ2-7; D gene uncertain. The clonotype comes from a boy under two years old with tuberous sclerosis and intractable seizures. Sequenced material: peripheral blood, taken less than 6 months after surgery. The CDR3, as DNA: TGCAGTGCTAGAGTAAGCTACGAGCAGTACTTC. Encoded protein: CSARVSYEQYF.